Listed below are T cell receptor beta chains from one sample, sequenced in a study of blood T cell repertoires in COVID-19. Generated by immunoSEQ multiplex PCR, the TCRdb table keeps only in-frame clones and is missing some. The repertoire holds over 250,000 clones, with 87% as singletons. Sequenced: peripheral blood. The receptors here all came from a woman aged 45-65 years with acute or convalescent COVID-19. The CDR3 runs from the conserved cysteine through the conserved F or W. A D gene is named only where the DNA matches it firmly. Only some rows state a clone size, as once, few, many or a class for expanded clones.

j_call d_call v_call clone_size cdr3_nt cdr3_aa
TRBJ2-1 NA TRBV19 NA TGTGCCAGTAGTATGGTCAGGCTCAATGAGCAGTTCTTC CASSMVRLNEQFF
TRBJ1-4 NA TRBV5-8 NA TGTGCCAGCAGCTCTCCCGGGGAGGGTGAAAAACTGTTTTTT CASSSPGEGEKLFF
TRBJ2-3 NA TRBV5-1 NA TGCGCCAGCAGCTTGGGCCAGAGCACAGATACGCAGTATTTT CASSLGQSTDTQYF
TRBJ2-3 TRBD1 TRBV28 NA TGTGCCAGTATCGTCGAGAGGGGGCGAGATACGCAGTATTTT CASIVERGRDTQYF
TRBJ2-2 NA TRBV13 NA TGTGCCAGCAGCCCCGACAGACAAACGAACACCGGGGAGCTGTTTTTT CASSPDRQTNTGELFF
TRBJ1-5 NA TRBV7-7 NA TGTGCCAGCAGCTTAGGACCGGGGCAGCCCCAGCATTTT CASSLGPGQPQHF
TRBJ1-5 NA TRBV5-6 once TGTGCCAGCAGCTCCCAGGGGACGGGGCAGCCCCAGCATTTT CASSSQGTGQPQHF
TRBJ2-2 NA TRBV9 once TGTGCCAGCAGCGACGGACAGAGGCCCCCCGGGGAGCTGTTTTTT CASSDGQRPPGELFF
TRBJ2-7 NA TRBV6-2/TRBV6-3 NA TGTGCCAGCAGTTACGGGCCAGGGTTATATTCCTACGAGCAGTACTTC CASSYGPGLYSYEQYF
TRBJ2-1 TRBD2 TRBV5-1 NA TGCGCCAGCGGGGATAGCGGGCTTGAGCAGTTCTTC CASGDSGLEQFF
TRBJ1-5 NA TRBV27 NA TGTGCCAGCAGTTTATTCGGCAGGGCGAGTCAGCCCCAGCATTTT CASSLFGRASQPQHF
TRBJ1-4 TRBD1 TRBV5-1 NA TGCGCCAGCAGCTTCGGACAGGGGCGGAATGAAAAACTGTTTTTT CASSFGQGRNEKLFF
TRBJ2-7 NA TRBV28 NA TGTGCCAGCAGCCCCGGGGGAGACTACGAGCAGTACTTC CASSPGGDYEQYF
TRBJ2-7 TRBD2 TRBV14 NA TGTGCCAGCAGCCAAGAGCCTAGCGGGAAAAACTGGTACGAGCAGTACTTC CASSQEPSGKNWYEQYF
TRBJ2-7 TRBD2 TRBV5-6 NA TGTGCCAGCACGCGAACTAGCGGGTTCAACGAGCAGTACTTC CASTRTSGFNEQYF
TRBJ1-4 NA TRBV5-1 NA TGCGCCAGCAGCTTGGACGCAGGGGTACGCGGTGAAAAACTGTTTTTT CASSLDAGVRGEKLFF
TRBJ2-1 NA TRBV15 NA TGTGCCACCAGCAGAGATCGGGGGACCAGCTCCTACAATGAGCAGTTCTTC CATSRDRGTSSYNEQFF
TRBJ1-1 NA TRBV6-5 NA TGTGCCAGCAGTCGACAGGTTTTAGGGAACACTGAAGCTTTCTTT CASSRQVLGNTEAFF
TRBJ1-2 NA TRBV29-1 once TGCAGCGTTGCCGGGGGGCCCGGATGGGGCTACACCTTC CSVAGGPGWGYTF
TRBJ1-1 TRBD1 TRBV5-1 NA TGCGCCAGCAGCTTGGTCCAGCGACAGGGGTGGCGGAACACTGAAGCTTTCTTT CASSLVQRQGWRNTEAFF
TRBJ2-7 TRBD2 TRBV19 NA TGTGCCAGTACTCCAGCGGGAGGCACCTACGAGCAGTACTTC CASTPAGGTYEQYF
TRBJ2-7 TRBD2 TRBV7-3 NA TGTGCCAGCAGCTTACAAGCGGGAGACTACTACGAGCAGTACTTC CASSLQAGDYYEQYF
TRBJ1-1 TRBD1 TRBV5-1 NA TGCGCCAGCAGCGATGGCCGGGACAGAGGCCTATTTGAAGCTTTCTTT CASSDGRDRGLFEAFF
TRBJ1-3 TRBD1 TRBV19 NA TGTGCCAGTATCGACAGGGGGTCTGGAAACACCATATATTTT CASIDRGSGNTIYF